This paragraph reports one T cell receptor beta chain. The antigen is undetermined. This record belongs to a study of beta chain features in type 1 diabetes. Regarding the study as a whole: Across all four CD4+ subsets, people with type 1 diabetes showed modestly shorter TCRB CDR3s. Patients with type 1 diabetes showed fewer VDJ junction insertions and more deletions.

The CDR3 length is 11 residues. V dropped 2 bases and J dropped 11 bases, with 10 bases sitting between them. Germline loops: CDR1 GTSNPN, CDR2 SVGIG (reference sequence). TCRB transcripts that were expressed got sequenced, as all of the isolated RNA had been reverse transcribed. TCRdb's table, derived via immunoSEQ multiplex PCR, lists solely in-frame clones and lacks some. The table records 250,000 to 300,000 clones, approximately 14% of them present only once. The genes are TRBV30 and TRBJ2-1; TRBD2 is a possible D gene (5 bases). The TCR was taken from a man aged 25-45 years with type 1 diabetes. Sequenced: naive CD4+ T cells from blood. Written as DNA, the CDR3 is TGTGCCTGGAGTTCGCTAGCTAAGCAGTTCTTC. Its translation is CAWSSLAKQFF.